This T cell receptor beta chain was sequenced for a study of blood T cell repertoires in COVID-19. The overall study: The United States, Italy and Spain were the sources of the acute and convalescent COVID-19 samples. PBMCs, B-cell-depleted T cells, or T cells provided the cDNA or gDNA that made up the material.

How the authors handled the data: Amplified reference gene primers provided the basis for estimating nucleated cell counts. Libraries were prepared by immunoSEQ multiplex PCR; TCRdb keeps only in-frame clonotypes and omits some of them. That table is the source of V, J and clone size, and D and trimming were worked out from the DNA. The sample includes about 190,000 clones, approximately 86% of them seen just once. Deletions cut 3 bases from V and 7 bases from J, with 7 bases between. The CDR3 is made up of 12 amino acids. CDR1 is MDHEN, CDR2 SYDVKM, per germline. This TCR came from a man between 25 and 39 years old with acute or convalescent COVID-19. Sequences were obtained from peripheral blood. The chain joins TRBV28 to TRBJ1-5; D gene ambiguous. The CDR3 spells CASSFSLQPQHF. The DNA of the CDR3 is TGTGCCAGCAGTTTTTCTCTCCAGCCCCAGCATTTT. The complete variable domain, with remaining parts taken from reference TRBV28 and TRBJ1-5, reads DVKVTQSSRYLVKRTGEKVFLECVQDMDHENMFWYRQDPGLGLRLIYFSYDVKMKEKGDIPEGYSVSREKKERFSLILESASTNQTSMYLCASSFSLQPQHFGDGTRLSIL.